The rows below give T cell receptor beta chains drawn from one sample of a study of shared clonotypes between healthy human individuals. Sequencing was performed with immunoSEQ multiplex PCR; in TCRdb, only in-frame clones are kept and a portion is missing. The repertoire includes millions of clones, approximately 94% of them detected once, and about 1.1% sits in the top ten. The sequencing input was naive CD8+ T cells sorted from blood. The source is a man younger than 30 in good health. CDR3s leave out the opening cysteine and the closing phenylalanine or tryptophan. Expanded clones are given a class, and other clones once, few, many or no size at all.

TRBV7-9 | . | ASSLGVGNTEAF
TRBV4-1 | . | ASSQTGVEQY
TRBV6-5 | . | ASSYSGGNTDTQY
TRBV9 | . | ASSVGGEDYEQY
TRBV5-1 | . | ASSLTTGSAYEQY
TRBV25-1 | . | ASSGIARNEKLF
TRBV29-1 | . | SVRQGVSYEQY
TRBV9 | . | ASSVLASGIYEQF
TRBV28 | . | ASTGDVEETQY
TRBV4-2 | . | ASSPFGGTGYGYT
TRBV13 | . | ASSFSTGTQY
TRBV2 | . | ASSPAGPTTSEQY
TRBV7-9 | . | ASSPGLAGDTGELF
TRBV27 | . | ASSNEWWGDNEKLF
TRBV29-1 | . | SVEDTVRTEAF
TRBV4-1 | . | ASSQSAGVLTSGRLPYEQY
TRBV5-4 | . | ASSRGTGGDTEAF
TRBV7-9 | . | ASSFWASNTGELF
TRBV27 | . | ASSLGPDTQY
TRBV29-1 | . | SVESGSGGEQY
TRBV11-1 | . | ASSTEWGRGGETQY
TRBV10-1 | few | ASRRLRVGLWEQY
TRBV2 | . | ASSEGLPGQPGLDYNSPLH
TRBV9 | . | ASTKGLNTEAF
TRBV7-6 | . | ASSLGREPTTYEQY
TRBV11-2 | . | ASSSAGEKSDEQY
TRBV19 | . | ASSFRQGFDSPLH
TRBV27 | . | ASSFFSYNEQF
TRBV19 | . | ASSPSGGRYEQY
TRBV5-4 | . | ASRETSFGNEQF
TRBV7-8 | . | ASSFGTDTQY
TRBV5-4 | . | ASSLGGITGANYGYT
TRBV5-1 | . | ASSLEQGGTEAF
TRBV6-6 | . | ASSPIWGYT
TRBV4-3 | . | ASSQVWGGDQPQH
TRBV14 | . | ASSQPRGQTMNTEAF
TRBV6-1 | . | ASSEFGYSYDGYT
TRBV2 | . | APTGGSGNTIY
TRBV28 | . | ASSLTGTSGGLHLLHEQY
TRBV27 | . | ASSWGLGQETQY